This is a list of T cell receptor beta chains from one sample in a study of blood T cell repertoires in COVID-19. TCRdb's copy holds only in-frame clones and misses some; the assay was immunoSEQ multiplex PCR. The sample contains approximately 200,000 clones, around 85% of which appear only once. What was sequenced was peripheral blood. The receptors were sampled from a man aged 65 to 85 with active or convalescent COVID-19. Both conserved end residues are part of each CDR3. The order of the fields is J gene, clone size, D gene, V gene, CDR3 protein, CDR3 DNA. The D gene is left open where the match is weak. Where a row states a size, it is once, few, many or the class of an expanded clone; other rows omit it.

j_call: TRBJ1-5; clone_size: NA; d_call: TRBD1; v_call: TRBV5-5; cdr3_aa: CASSLQGNNQPQHF; cdr3_nt: TGTGCCAGCAGCTTACAGGGGAACAATCAGCCCCAGCATTTT
j_call: TRBJ1-2; clone_size: NA; d_call: NA; v_call: TRBV10-3; cdr3_aa: CAISVERVGGYTF; cdr3_nt: TGTGCCATCAGTGTTGAGAGGGTTGGTGGCTACACCTTC
j_call: TRBJ2-1; clone_size: NA; d_call: NA; v_call: TRBV20-1; cdr3_aa: CSARRDNEQFF; cdr3_nt: TGCAGTGCCAGACGAGACAATGAGCAGTTCTTC
j_call: TRBJ1-5; clone_size: NA; d_call: TRBD1; v_call: TRBV19; cdr3_aa: CASSIDPQGAATYSNQPQHF; cdr3_nt: TGTGCCAGTAGTATAGATCCACAGGGGGCAGCCACTTATAGCAATCAGCCCCAGCATTTT
j_call: TRBJ2-2; clone_size: NA; d_call: TRBD2; v_call: TRBV7-8; cdr3_aa: CASSLSGSTTGELFF; cdr3_nt: TGTGCCAGCAGCCTTAGCGGGAGTACCACCGGGGAGCTGTTTTTT
j_call: TRBJ2-5; clone_size: NA; d_call: NA; v_call: TRBV7-9; cdr3_aa: CASSLLNRGEGTQYF; cdr3_nt: TGTGCCAGCAGCCTATTAAACCGGGGAGAGGGGACCCAGTACTTC
j_call: TRBJ1-1; clone_size: once; d_call: NA; v_call: TRBV30; cdr3_aa: CAWSVLGPGLAEAFF; cdr3_nt: TGTGCCTGGAGTGTTTTGGGCCCAGGATTGGCTGAAGCTTTCTTT
j_call: TRBJ2-3; clone_size: NA; d_call: NA; v_call: TRBV30; cdr3_aa: CAWSIRETDTQYF; cdr3_nt: TGTGCCTGGAGTATACGGGAGACAGATACGCAGTATTTT
j_call: TRBJ2-5; clone_size: NA; d_call: TRBD2; v_call: TRBV19; cdr3_aa: CASSIGSSGGPQYF; cdr3_nt: TGTGCCAGTAGTATTGGTTCTAGCGGGGGGCCCCAGTACTTC
j_call: TRBJ1-1; clone_size: few; d_call: NA; v_call: TRBV6-1; cdr3_aa: CASRVEVMNTEAFF; cdr3_nt: TGTGCCAGCAGGGTCGAGGTCATGAACACTGAAGCTTTCTTT
j_call: TRBJ2-2; clone_size: NA; d_call: NA; v_call: TRBV9; cdr3_aa: CASSVSGISNTGELFF; cdr3_nt: TGTGCCAGCAGCGTATCAGGGATCTCGAACACCGGGGAGCTGTTTTTT
j_call: TRBJ1-5; clone_size: NA; d_call: NA; v_call: TRBV9; cdr3_aa: CASSVRRQTNQPQHF; cdr3_nt: TGTGCCAGCAGCGTACGACGACAGACTAATCAGCCCCAGCATTTT
j_call: TRBJ1-3; clone_size: few; d_call: NA; v_call: TRBV7-9; cdr3_aa: CASAAAGNTIYF; cdr3_nt: TGTGCCAGCGCCGCGGCGGGGAACACCATATATTTT
j_call: TRBJ2-1; clone_size: few; d_call: NA; v_call: TRBV5-1; cdr3_aa: CASSPGRAAAYNEQFF; cdr3_nt: TGCGCCAGCAGCCCCGGGAGAGCGGCAGCCTACAATGAGCAGTTCTTC
j_call: TRBJ2-2; clone_size: NA; d_call: TRBD2; v_call: TRBV7-2; cdr3_aa: CASKKSGMNTGELFF; cdr3_nt: TGTGCCAGCAAAAAAAGCGGGATGAACACCGGGGAGCTGTTTTTT
j_call: TRBJ2-5; clone_size: once; d_call: NA; v_call: TRBV5-1; cdr3_aa: CASSLDGGMSTQYF; cdr3_nt: TGCGCCAGCAGCTTGGACGGGGGAATGTCGACCCAGTACTTC